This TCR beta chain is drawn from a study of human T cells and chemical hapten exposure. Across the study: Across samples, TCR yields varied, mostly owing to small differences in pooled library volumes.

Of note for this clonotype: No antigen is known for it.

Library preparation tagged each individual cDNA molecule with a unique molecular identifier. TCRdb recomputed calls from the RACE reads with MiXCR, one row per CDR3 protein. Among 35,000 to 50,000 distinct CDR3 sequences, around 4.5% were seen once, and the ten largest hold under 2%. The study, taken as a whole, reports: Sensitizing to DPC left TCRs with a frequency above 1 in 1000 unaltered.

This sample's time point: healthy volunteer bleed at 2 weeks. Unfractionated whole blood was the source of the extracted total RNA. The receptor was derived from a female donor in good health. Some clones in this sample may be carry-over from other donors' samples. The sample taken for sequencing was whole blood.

This chain's CDR3 is CASSLARGGQPQHF. CDR3 sequence (DNA): TGTGCCAGCAGTTTAGCCAGGGGGGGTCAGCCCCAGCATTTT. The chain joins TRBV28 to TRBJ1-5; 7 bases are a match to TRBD1. CDR1 is MDHEN and CDR2 is SYDVKM in the germline V gene. CDR3 length: 14 residues. After removal of 2 bases from V and 6 bases from J, the junction contained 4 bases not matched to a gene.